The clone carrying this TCR beta chain was counted at least ten times. Its antigen is unknown. The read ends 3 residues shy of where the CDR3 ends; the end is completed using the germline J gene. Each donor provided about 4.5 to 9 ml of heparinized whole blood. Here immunoSEQ multiplex PCR was the method, and the copy in TCRdb shows in-frame clones only, minus some. There are tens of thousands of clones in the sample, none observed a single time. These data are taken from a study of T cell clonality in common variable immunodeficiency. Overall study results and limits: Compared with healthy controls, CVID subjects showed increased TCRbeta clonality, mostly in about a third. Reportedly, TCR beta sequences from common variable immunodeficiency showed fewer deletions and N-nucleotide insertions.

The V gene's germline CDR1 is KGHSH and CDR2 LQKENI. Trimming stripped 3 bases from V and 0 bases from J, with 9 bases between. The CDR3 has 16 amino acids. The sequenced sample consisted of peripheral blood mononuclear cells. The chain uses TRBV18 and TRBJ1-6; maybe TRBD1 (5 bases). The sequence was collected from a person between 18 and 70 years old in good health. CDR3 in amino acids: CASSPLGGSYNSPLHF. Partial CDR3 DNA: TGTGCCAGCTCACCTCTGGGGGGCTCCTATAATTCACCC.